This is a list of T cell receptor beta chains from one sample in a study of blood T cells in healthy people across ages. TCRdb re-analysed the 5' RACE reads in MiXCR, keeping a single row per CDR3 protein. The table lists around 1,900,000 distinct CDR3 sequences, 39% of them singletons, with 23% in the top ten. Sequenced input: blood. These receptor sequences come from a human donor in good health. Both conserved end residues are part of each CDR3. Each record gives: CDR3 protein, CDR3 DNA, D gene, clone size, V gene, J gene. The D gene is left open where the match is weak. Size is stated for part of the rows, as once, few or many counts, or as a class when the clone is expanded.

CDR3: CASSSTWDGYGYTF
DNA: TGCGCCAGCAGCTCTACCTGGGACGGCTATGGCTACACCTTC
D: .
size: .
V: TRBV5-1
J: TRBJ1-2

CDR3: CAVRVGRQGGTYNEQFF
DNA: TGTGCCGTCCGCGTCGGAAGGCAGGGGGGGACCTACAATGAGCAGTTCTTC
D: .
size: .
V: TRBV10-3
J: TRBJ2-1

CDR3: CSVRSDIQYF
DNA: TGCAGCGTCAGATCCGACATTCAGTACTTC
D: .
size: many
V: TRBV29-1
J: TRBJ2-4

CDR3: CSVTGGRGEQFF
DNA: TGCAGCGTTACAGGGGGCAGGGGTGAGCAGTTCTTC
D: TRBD1
size: few
V: TRBV29-1
J: TRBJ2-1

CDR3: CASSLGPRGSYEQYF
DNA: TGCGCCAGCAGCTTGGGCCCCAGGGGCTCCTACGAGCAGTACTTC
D: .
size: few
V: TRBV5-1
J: TRBJ2-7

CDR3: CASSLDTGGDLELEQYF
DNA: TGTGCCAGCAGCTTAGACACAGGGGGCGATTTGGAACTCGAGCAGTACTTC
D: TRBD1
size: .
V: TRBV7-9
J: TRBJ2-7

CDR3: CAISGRLNTEAFF
DNA: TGTGCCATCAGTGGTCGGTTGAACACTGAAGCTTTCTTT
D: .
size: .
V: TRBV10-3
J: TRBJ1-1

CDR3: CAGTSTRGLSEQFF
DNA: TGTGCCGGCACCTCCACCAGGGGATTGAGTGAGCAGTTCTTC
D: .
size: .
V: TRBV6-5
J: TRBJ2-1

CDR3: CASSTTWDILRELFF
DNA: TGTGCCAGCAGCACAACCTGGGACATTCTTAGGGAGCTGTTTTTT
D: .
size: .
V: TRBV7-9
J: TRBJ2-2

CDR3: CASSPPLLSGTDTQYF
DNA: TGTGCCAGCAGCCCCCCCCTCCTTAGCGGCACAGATACGCAGTATTTT
D: .
size: .
V: TRBV9
J: TRBJ2-3

CDR3: CASSRGQACYEQYF
DNA: TGTGCCAGCAGCCGGGGACAGGCTTGCTACGAGCAGTACTTC
D: TRBD1
size: .
V: TRBV3-1
J: TRBJ2-7

CDR3: CASSTGRNYNSPLHF
DNA: TGTGCCAGCAGTACGGGACGGAACTATAATTCACCCCTCCACTTT
D: .
size: .
V: TRBV12-3/TRBV12-4
J: TRBJ1-6

CDR3: CASSLDRVNTEAFF
DNA: TGTGCCAGCAGCTTGGACAGGGTGAACACTGAAGCTTTCTTT
D: TRBD1
size: many
V: TRBV7-2
J: TRBJ1-1

CDR3: CASSLVGTSAGYTF
DNA: TGTGCCAGCAGCTTGGTCGGGACATCGGCTGGCTACACCTTC
D: .
size: few
V: TRBV5-6
J: TRBJ1-2

CDR3: CSVGLASTGNTIYF
DNA: TGCAGCGTTGGCTTGGCAAGTACTGGAAACACCATATATTTT
D: .
size: once
V: TRBV29-1
J: TRBJ1-3

CDR3: CANSAYGTGTGEQYF
DNA: TGTGCCAACAGCGCCTATGGGACAGGGACAGGCGAGCAGTACTTC
D: TRBD1
size: once
V: TRBV9
J: TRBJ2-7

CDR3: CASLDSDGTGVGEQYF
DNA: TGTGCCAGCCTAGATTCCGATGGGACAGGGGTTGGCGAGCAGTACTTC
D: TRBD1
size: once
V: TRBV7-6
J: TRBJ2-7

CDR3: CASSLETGQGISEAFF
DNA: TGCGCCAGCAGCTTGGAAACCGGACAGGGTATTTCTGAAGCTTTCTTT
D: TRBD1
size: few
V: TRBV5-1
J: TRBJ1-1

CDR3: CASSLDLGADSYEQYF
DNA: TGTGCCAGCAGCTTAGATCTCGGGGCAGACTCCTACGAGCAGTACTTC
D: .
size: few
V: TRBV11-3
J: TRBJ2-7

CDR3: CASSPPVTNGYTF
DNA: TGTGCCAGCAGCCCCCCAGTTACGAATGGCTACACCTTC
D: .
size: .
V: TRBV12-3/TRBV12-4
J: TRBJ1-2

CDR3: CSAAGSQGTQYF
DNA: TGCAGTGCTGCGGGGTCTCAAGGGACCCAGTACTTC
D: .
size: .
V: TRBV20-1
J: TRBJ2-5

CDR3: CASSERAGGASEAFF
DNA: TGTGCCAGCAGTGAAAGGGCAGGTGGGGCCTCTGAAGCTTTCTTT
D: .
size: .
V: TRBV6-1
J: TRBJ1-1

CDR3: CASSSPGQGDTEAFF
DNA: TGTGCCAGCAGCTCGCCAGGACAGGGGGACACTGAAGCTTTCTTT
D: TRBD1
size: .
V: TRBV5-5
J: TRBJ1-1

CDR3: CASSLPSGSTTDTQYF
DNA: TGTGCCAGCAGCTTACCTAGCGGGAGCACCACAGATACGCAGTATTTT
D: TRBD2
size: .
V: TRBV7-9
J: TRBJ2-3

CDR3: CAGSFRDSSYEQYF
DNA: TGCGCCGGCAGCTTTAGGGACTCTTCCTACGAGCAGTACTTC
D: .
size: few
V: TRBV5-1
J: TRBJ2-7

CDR3: CASTTALHGRDYGYTF
DNA: TGTGCCAGCACCACCGCGTTACACGGGAGAGACTATGGCTACACCTTC
D: .
size: .
V: TRBV7-3
J: TRBJ1-2

CDR3: CATSRTSDEKLFF
DNA: TGTGCCACCAGCAGGACATCTGATGAAAAACTGTTTTTT
D: .
size: few
V: TRBV15
J: TRBJ1-4

CDR3: CASSYSIVRRGDTQYF
DNA: TGTGCCAGCAGTTACTCGATTGTAAGGAGGGGGGATACGCAGTATTTT
D: .
size: .
V: TRBV6-2/TRBV6-3
J: TRBJ2-3

CDR3: CASSYPFGERTYEQYF
DNA: TGTGCCAGCAGTTATCCCTTCGGAGAAAGAACCTACGAGCAGTACTTC
D: .
size: few
V: TRBV28
J: TRBJ2-7

CDR3: CAVDRHTGELFF
DNA: TGTGCCGTCGACCGGCACACCGGGGAGCTGTTTTTT
D: .
size: once
V: TRBV7-9
J: TRBJ2-2

CDR3: CASSSGPGSTDTQYF
DNA: TGTGCCAGCAGCTCGGGACCAGGAAGCACAGATACGCAGTATTTT
D: .
size: few
V: TRBV7-2
J: TRBJ2-3

CDR3: CSVSREGCTF
DNA: TGCAGCGTTTCAAGGGAAGGCTGCACCTTC
D: .
size: .
V: TRBV29-1
J: TRBJ1-2

CDR3: CASTRATSPNEQYF
DNA: TGTGCCAGCACGCGGGCGACGTCTCCCAACGAGCAGTACTTC
D: .
size: .
V: TRBV6-5
J: TRBJ2-7

CDR3: CSGGTGRGQPQHF
DNA: TGCAGCGGGGGGACAGGACGGGGTCAGCCCCAGCATTTT
D: TRBD1
size: .
V: TRBV29-1
J: TRBJ1-5

CDR3: CASSVRGYGYEQYF
DNA: TGTGCCAGCAGCGTAAGGGGATATGGTTACGAGCAGTACTTC
D: .
size: .
V: TRBV9
J: TRBJ2-7

CDR3: CATSDSLNEQFF
DNA: TGTGCCACCAGTGATTCGCTCAATGAGCAGTTCTTC
D: .
size: .
V: TRBV24-1
J: TRBJ2-1

CDR3: CASSPGNLQETQYF
DNA: TGTGCCAGCAGCCCAGGGAACCTCCAAGAGACCCAGTACTTC
D: .
size: .
V: TRBV6-1
J: TRBJ2-5

CDR3: CASSLAGGVGGYTF
DNA: TGTGCCAGCAGTTTGGCAGGGGGCGTTGGGGGCTACACCTTC
D: TRBD1
size: .
V: TRBV12-3/TRBV12-4
J: TRBJ1-2

CDR3: CASSLVHRPDTTYEQYF
DNA: TGCGCCAGCAGCTTGGTTCACAGGCCGGATACAACATACGAGCAGTACTTC
D: .
size: few
V: TRBV5-1
J: TRBJ2-7

CDR3: CASTEQDSGANVLTF
DNA: TGTGCCAGCACTGAACAGGACTCTGGGGCCAACGTCCTGACTTTC
D: .
size: .
V: TRBV6-2/TRBV6-3
J: TRBJ2-6

CDR3: CASSQEGSYWDEQYF
DNA: TGCGCCAGCAGCCAAGAAGGGAGCTACTGGGACGAGCAGTACTTC
D: .
size: .
V: TRBV4-3
J: TRBJ2-7

CDR3: CSAGTFRGPQHF
DNA: TGCAGTGCCGGGACCTTCCGTGGGCCCCAGCATTTT
D: .
size: few
V: TRBV20-1
J: TRBJ1-5

CDR3: CSVEGPGITEAFF
DNA: TGCAGCGTTGAGGGCCCGGGGATAACTGAAGCTTTCTTT
D: .
size: .
V: TRBV29-1
J: TRBJ1-1

CDR3: CASSYDTQRDGYTF
DNA: TGTGCCAGCAGTTACGATACTCAAAGGGATGGCTACACCTTC
D: .
size: .
V: TRBV7-6
J: TRBJ1-2

CDR3: CASSLAENRAGGYTF
DNA: TGCGCCAGCAGCTTGGCCGAGAACAGGGCGGGTGGCTACACCTTC
D: .
size: .
V: TRBV5-1
J: TRBJ1-2

CDR3: CATLPRGGFTDTQYF
DNA: TGTGCCACATTACCAAGGGGGGGTTTCACAGATACGCAGTATTTT
D: .
size: few
V: TRBV15
J: TRBJ2-3

CDR3: CASSYNPGSEKLFF
DNA: TGTGCCAGCAGTTATAATCCCGGGAGTGAAAAACTGTTTTTT
D: .
size: .
V: TRBV6-5
J: TRBJ1-4

CDR3: CASSLARRSEKLFF
DNA: TGTGCCAGCAGTTTAGCACGAAGGAGCGAAAAACTGTTTTTT
D: .
size: .
V: TRBV28
J: TRBJ1-4

CDR3: CASSGKSSTNEKLFF
DNA: TGTGCCAGCAGCGGAAAGTCCTCGACTAATGAAAAACTGTTTTTT
D: .
size: once
V: TRBV11-2
J: TRBJ1-4

CDR3: CASSLVGRGADEQFF
DNA: TGTGCCAGCAGCTTAGTAGGGCGGGGGGCGGATGAGCAGTTCTTC
D: TRBD2
size: few
V: TRBV7-8
J: TRBJ2-1

CDR3: CSAGSEGYYGYTF
DNA: TGCAGCGCCGGGAGTGAGGGTTACTATGGCTACACCTTC
D: .
size: few
V: TRBV29-1
J: TRBJ1-2

CDR3: CSARAGQVLNTEAFF
DNA: TGCAGTGCTAGAGCAGGACAGGTTTTAAACACTGAAGCTTTCTTT
D: TRBD1
size: .
V: TRBV20-1
J: TRBJ1-1

CDR3: CASSLGPGTGGGFVCSIQYF
DNA: TGCGCCAGCAGCTTGGGCCCCGGGACAGGGGGCGGGTTTGTCTGTAGCATTCAGTACTTC
D: TRBD1
size: .
V: TRBV5-1
J: TRBJ2-4

CDR3: CASSLVGGQGYEQYF
DNA: TGTGCCAGCAGCTTAGTTGGGGGACAGGGGTACGAGCAGTACTTC
D: TRBD1
size: .
V: TRBV7-2
J: TRBJ2-7

CDR3: CSARLRSRGFNYGYTF
DNA: TGCAGTGCTAGATTGAGGTCCAGGGGGTTTAACTATGGCTACACCTTC
D: TRBD1
size: few
V: TRBV20-1
J: TRBJ1-2

CDR3: CASSPGTGMNTEAFF
DNA: TGTGCCAGCAGCCCCGGGACAGGTATGAACACTGAAGCTTTCTTT
D: .
size: .
V: TRBV21-1
J: TRBJ1-1

CDR3: CASRVDTSSCNEQFF
DNA: TGTGCCAGCAGGGTGGACACGAGCTCCTGCAATGAGCAGTTCTTC
D: .
size: .
V: TRBV2
J: TRBJ2-1

CDR3: CASTGTPAGEQYF
DNA: TGTGCCAGTACCGGGACCCCGGCGGGAGAGCAGTACTTC
D: .
size: .
V: TRBV28
J: TRBJ2-7

CDR3: CASSLVWWRGTSSYEQYF
DNA: TGTGCCAGCAGCTTAGTCTGGTGGCGGGGGACCAGCTCCTACGAGCAGTACTTC
D: TRBD2
size: few
V: TRBV7-2
J: TRBJ2-7